These 16 T cell receptor beta chains came from one sample sequenced in a study of spatial heterogeneity in lung cancer. The time point denotes: sample taken at primary tumor resection. TCRdb processed the 5' RACE reads anew with MiXCR; each CDR3 protein has one entry. The sample shows tens of thousands of distinct CDR3 sequences, 7% to 7.5% of them seen only once. This specimen was PBMCs, taken at surgery. All receptors derive from a female donor with early-stage non-small cell lung cancer.

This clonotype was counted at least ten times. The chain carries TRBV20-1 and TRBJ2-1; 13 nucleotides align to TRBD2. V lost 2 bases and J lost 1; bases outside the gene matches: 2. The CDR3 sequence is 16 residues long. Germline assignment: CDR1 DFQATT and CDR2 SNEGSKA (reference sequence). As DNA, the CDR3 is TGCAGTGCTAGAACTAGCGGGAGGGCGTCCTACAATGAGCAGTTCTTC. Residues: CSARTSGRASYNEQFF.

This clonotype has ten or more counts. The rearrangement uses TRBV5-1 and TRBJ1-1; 12 nucleotides match TRBD1. Germline CDR1 is SGHRS and CDR2 is YFSETQ. The length of the CDR3 is 15 residues. V trimming: 6 bases; J trimming: 4 bases; junction bases outside the gene matches: 7. CDR3 sequence reads: CASTLGTGGFTEAFF. CDR3 nucleotides: TGCGCCAGCACCCTCGGGACAGGGGGCTTCACTGAAGCTTTCTTT.

In its sample, this clonotype was seen many times. This rearrangement joins TRBV14 to TRBJ2-1; perhaps TRBD2 as D (5 bases). The V and J ends lost 1 base and 3 bases respectively, with 13 bases between them. Germline CDR1 reads SGHDN; CDR2 reads FVKESK. CDR3 size: 16 residues. CDR3 bases: TGTGCCAGCAGCCAAGCAGACTACCTTAACTACAATGAGCAGTTCTTC. Amino acid sequence: CASSQADYLNYNEQFF.

This clonotype was found many times. This chain links TRBV30 with TRBJ2-7; possibly TRBD2 for D (5 bases). The CDR3 totals 13 residues. Between the trimmed V and J ends, which lost 2 bases and 2 bases, there was a span of 10 bases. Germline V lookup: CDR1 GTSNPN, CDR2 SVGIG (reference sequence). The CDR3 loop is CAWSRVGAYEQYF. The CDR3 DNA is TGTGCCTGGAGTAGGGTGGGAGCCTACGAGCAGTACTTC.

This clonotype was observed at least ten times. The gene calls are TRBV2 and TRBJ2-2; 10 bases map to TRBD2. Germline CDR1 SNHLY, CDR2 FYNNEI. Germline trimming cut 4 bases from V and 4 bases from J; bases unmatched to any gene: 3. The CDR3 runs to 15 residues. CDR3 nucleotide sequence: TGTGCCAGCAGTGGAGGGACTAGCGTCACCGGGGAGCTGTTTTTT. Translated: CASSGGTSVTGELFF.

This chain connects TRBV6-6 to TRBJ2-7, with D unresolved. CDR1 is MNHNY and CDR2 is SVGAGI in the germline V gene (reference sequence). Trimming removed 0 bases at V and 5 bases at J, with 11 bases between. The CDR3 contains 14 residues. Here the CDR3 reads CASSYSWAENEQYF. The CDR3 bases are TGTGCCAGCAGTTACTCTTGGGCCGAGAACGAGCAGTACTTC.

This clonotype has at least ten counts. The chain joins TRBV4-3 to TRBJ2-3; 7 positions match TRBD2. This CDR3 has 15 residues. Trimming cost V 6 bases and J 6 bases; bases outside gene matches: 12. The germline V gene encodes CDR1 LGHNA and CDR2 YSLEER. The DNA of the CDR3 is TGCGCCAGCAGTCAGAGTGCGGGAGCGCCCGATACGCAGTATTTT. Residues: CASSQSAGAPDTQYF.

This clonotype was counted between two and nine times. The V call is TRBV3-1, the J call TRBJ2-3; perhaps TRBD2 as D (6 bases). The CDR3 totals 13 residues. Germline V gives CDR1 LGHDT, CDR2 YNNKEL (reference sequence). V lost 6 bases to trimming and J lost 3 bases, with 10 bases between them. The CDR3 DNA reads as TGTGCCAGCAGAGGGACTCCTACAGATACGCAGTATTTT. Protein product: CASRGTPTDTQYF.

This clonotype was found many times. This chain uses TRBV20-1 with TRBJ2-1; D is uncertain. Germline lookup yields CDR1 DFQATT and CDR2 SNEGSKA (reference sequence). The CDR3 has 10 amino acids. The V end lost 5 bases, the J end lost 5 bases, and 4 bases lay between the germline ends. The CDR3 DNA follows: TGCAGTGCTTCAGACAATGAGCAGTTCTTC. Its translation is CSASDNEQFF.

This clonotype was seen at least ten times. The chain's CDR3 is CAISVRLADEQFF. The CDR3 DNA reads TGTGCCATCAGTGTCCGGCTTGCTGATGAGCAGTTCTTC. The rearrangement uses TRBV10-3 and TRBJ2-1; D gene ambiguous. V lost 4 bases, J lost 8 bases, and 12 bases lay in between. The germline V gene has CDR1 ENHRY and CDR2 SYGVKD. The CDR3 covers 13 residues.

This clonotype was detected a few times. V gene TRBV19 combines with J gene TRBJ1-1; the match to TRBD1 covers 9 bases. Germline trimming cut 6 bases from V and 4 bases from J; bases unmatched to any gene: 15. Germline CDR1 is LNHDA and CDR2 is SQIVND (reference sequence). This CDR3 has 17 amino acids. CDR3 nucleotides: TGTGCCAGTAGGCTGGGACAGGGTCAAGGCGGAGGCACTGAAGCTTTCTTT. Translation gives CASRLGQGQGGGTEAFF.

This clonotype has at least ten counts. The chain links TRBV12-3 or TRBV12-4 to TRBJ1-2; 9 nucleotides match TRBD1. The CDR3 runs 16 residues. V was pared by 2 bases and J by 5 bases, with 9 bases of the junction left unmatched. The CDR3 bases are TGTGCCAGCAGTTTAATGCCCCGACAGGGGGAATATGGCTACACCTTC. Translating it yields CASSLMPRQGEYGYTF.

The rearrangement joins TRBV20-1 to TRBJ1-2; 7 bases are shared with TRBD1. This CDR3 spans 14 amino acids. With V trimmed by 1 base and J by 3 bases, 5 bases remained unmatched. The germline CDR1 and CDR2 sequences are DFQATT and SNEGSKA (reference sequence). In nucleotides, the CDR3 is TGCAGTGCTAGAGGGACAGGCCGACACTATGGCTACACCTTC. Its translation: CSARGTGRHYGYTF.

This clonotype was observed a few times. V and J are TRBV7-2 and TRBJ2-3; 14 bases match TRBD2. The germline V gene has CDR1 SGHTA and CDR2 FQGNSA. V lost 5 bases and J lost 6; bases outside the gene matches: 7. There are 16 residues in the CDR3. The CDR3 sequence: CASSPGLAGVADTQYF. DNA of the CDR3: TGTGCCAGCAGCCCGGGACTAGCGGGAGTAGCGGATACGCAGTATTTT.

Only a few counts were recorded for this clonotype. V and J are TRBV6-5 and TRBJ2-3; the match to TRBD2 covers 10 bases. The CDR3 covers 14 residues. The V segment lost 7 bases and the J segment 6 bases; nucleotides outside the gene matches: 7. Germline CDR1 MNHEY, CDR2 SVGAGI. The CDR3 is CASKRAGGIDTQYF. The CDR3 bases are TGTGCCAGCAAGAGAGCGGGGGGGATCGATACGCAGTATTTT.

This clonotype was counted only a few times. The chain links TRBV18 to TRBJ2-7; 10 bases map to TRBD1. Losses at the gene ends were 6 bases for V and 2 bases for J; bases not matched to a gene: 7. Germline V gene sequence: CDR1 KGHSH, CDR2 LQKENI. CDR3 length: 15 amino acids. The DNA of the CDR3 is TGTGCCAGCTCCCGGGCCGGGACAGGGGCCTACGAGCAGTACTTC. Its protein is CASSRAGTGAYEQYF.